Presented here are 15 T cell receptor beta chains from one specimen sequenced in a study of Graves' ophthalmopathy and Graves' hyperthyroidism. The authors amplified TCR beta CDR3 regions, and they did so from RNA transcripts for repertoire sequencing. First-round RT-PCR relied on HTBI primers, and a second-round multiplex PCR came next. TCRdb passed the multiplex PCR reads through MiXCR, listing each CDR3 protein once. This sample has about 48,000 distinct CDR3 sequences, with roughly 52% found just once. The sequencing input was peripheral blood. The receptors here all came from an adult man with Graves' ophthalmopathy.

This chain's CDR3 is CASSTSGENEQFF. The CDR3 DNA reads as TGTGCCAGTAGTACCAGCGGAGAGAATGAGCAGTTCTTC. The chain uses TRBV19 and TRBJ2-1, with D possibly TRBD2 on 5 matching bases. The V gene's germline CDR1 is LNHDA and CDR2 SQIVND (reference sequence). This CDR3 is 13 amino acids long. Trimming took 4 bases from V and 7 from J, leaving 11 bases between them. The variable domain in full, with the rest retrieved from reference TRBV19 and TRBJ2-1, is DGGITQSPKYLFRKEGQNVTLSCEQNLNHDAMYWYRQDPGQGLRLIYYSQIVNDFQKGDIAEGYSVSREKKESFPLTVTSAQKNPTAFYLCASSTSGENEQFFGPGTRLTVL.

This clonotype was detected once. This may be a read error, as it is one base from a much larger clone. This rearrangement joins TRBV28 to TRBJ1-1; possible D gene TRBD1, 5 bases. Germline loops: CDR1 MDHEN, CDR2 SYDVKM. Trimming shortened V by 9 bases and J by 3 bases, and 11 bases separated the two germline ends. The CDR3 consists of 12 residues. CDR3 DNA: TGTGCCAGTTCAGGGTGGGACACTGAAGCTTTCTTT. Translated, it gives CASSGWDTEAFF.

This clonotype was counted only a few times. The chain joins TRBV20-1 to TRBJ2-1; 7 bases agree with TRBD1. J lost 9 bases, V lost 5 bases, and 4 bases had no gene match. The V gene's germline CDR1 is DFQATT and CDR2 SNEGSKA (reference sequence). CDR3 length equals 11 residues. CDR3 amino acids: CSADRAGEQFF. CDR3 nucleotide sequence: TGCAGTGCTGACAGGGCGGGTGAGCAGTTCTTC.

Details on this clonotype: A read error may produce the germline difference seen at one junction end. This chain joins TRBV28 and TRBJ1-1, with D perhaps TRBD1 (6 bases). The germline V gene has CDR1 MDHEN and CDR2 SYDVKM. The CDR3 spans 14 residues. The CDR3 DNA is TGTGCCATCAGTCCCACAGGGTTGAACACTGAAGCTTTCTTT. It yields the protein CAISPTGLNTEAFF.

Details on this clonotype: This is likely a read error, given that the CDR3 carries no conserved phenylalanine or tryptophan at its end. The V call is TRBV5-1, the J call TRBJ2-3; perhaps TRBD2 as D (5 bases). V was cut by 4 bases and J by 3 bases, with 21 bases left in between. Germline CDR1 and CDR2: SGHRS and YFSETQ. This CDR3 has 17 amino acids. DNA of the CDR3: TGCGCCAGCAGCCTGGAGTTGAGGCTAGCTGGAACAGATACGCAGTATATT. Protein: CASSLELRLAGTDTQYI.

This clonotype was detected ten times or more. The chain employs TRBV20-1 and TRBJ2-7; a weak D match, TRBD2 (6 bases). The germline CDR1 and CDR2 sequences are DFQATT and SNEGSKA (reference sequence). This CDR3 is 14 amino acids long. V shed 5 bases and J shed 2 bases, with 16 bases lying between them. The CDR3 sequence is CSAPSGTSTYEQYF. In DNA form, the CDR3 reads TGCAGTGCTCCTTCCGGGACTTCAACCTACGAGCAGTACTTC.

The chain carries TRBV6-1 and TRBJ2-5; D might be TRBD1 or TRBD2, each matching 5 bases. V was clipped by 1 base and J by 1 base, with 10 bases between them. Germline V gene sequence: CDR1 MNHNS, CDR2 SASEGT. CDR3 length: 15 amino acids. This chain's CDR3 is CASSEGGGSQETQYF. For the CDR3, the DNA is TGTGCCAGCAGTGAAGGTGGGGGAAGCCAAGAGACCCAGTACTTC.

This clonotype was observed many times. This rearrangement joins TRBV9 to TRBJ2-5; TRBD2 agrees at 10 bases. Unmatched junction bases numbered 4, after V lost 5 bases and J lost 0 bases. The CDR3 consists of 15 residues. The germline CDR1 and CDR2 sequences are SGDLS and YYNGEE. The CDR3 sequence is CASSSGGMYQETQYF. CDR3 in DNA: TGTGCCAGCAGTAGCGGGGGGATGTACCAAGAGACCCAGTACTTC.

This clonotype was recorded many times. A read error is possible here, since a much larger clone lies one base away. The chain has TRBV12-3 or TRBV12-4 and TRBJ2-5; D gene unclear. V was shortened by 1 base and J by 5 bases, with 14 bases between the two germline ends. The CDR3 extends over 15 amino acids. This CDR3 is CASSLDNRVSETQYF. CDR3 in DNA: TGTGCCAGCAGTTTAGACAATAGAGTGAGCGAGACCCAGTACTTC.

Regarding this clonotype: This may stem from a read error, because a much larger clone lies one nucleotide away. This rearrangement joins TRBV5-8 to TRBJ1-2; weak D call: TRBD1 (6 bases). Trimming removed 4 bases at V and 3 bases at J, with 13 bases between. This CDR3 contains 14 residues. Germline CDR1 reads SGHTS; CDR2 reads YDEGEE. CDR3 amino acids: CASSPGQPDYGYTF. The CDR3 DNA follows: TGTGCCAGCAGCCCCGGACAGCCTGACTATGGCTACACCTTC.

This clonotype was counted a few times. The chain uses TRBV9 and TRBJ2-7, with D unclear. Germline lookup yields CDR1 SGDLS and CDR2 YYNGEE. The CDR3 is made up of 14 amino acids. V shed 2 bases and J shed 5 bases, with 14 bases lying between them. CDR3 sequence: CASSVNPGRDEQYF. Written as DNA, the CDR3 is TGTGCCAGCAGCGTCAATCCGGGTCGCGACGAGCAGTACTTC.

The gene calls are TRBV12-3 or TRBV12-4 and TRBJ2-3; 7 bases are a match to TRBD2. The junction had 10 bases not matched to a gene; V was cut back by 3 bases and J by 4 bases. This CDR3 is built from 16 residues. CDR3 sequence reads: CASSLGGEIRADTQYF. The CDR3 DNA sequence: TGTGCCAGCAGTTTGGGGGGGGAGATTAGGGCAGATACGCAGTATTTT.

This clonotype has just one count. This chain connects TRBV19 to TRBJ1-6; 8 bases map to TRBD1. V lost 5 bases, J lost 13 bases, and 16 bases stayed unmatched. The CDR3 is 16 residues long. Germline V lookup: CDR1 LNHDA, CDR2 SQIVND (reference sequence). The chain's CDR3 is CASSSRRTGRDQPLHF. In DNA, the CDR3 is TGTGCCAGTAGTTCTCGAAGGACAGGGCGAGATCAGCCCCTCCACTTT. The full variable domain, completed using reference TRBV19 and TRBJ1-6, is DGGITQSPKYLFRKEGQNVTLSCEQNLNHDAMYWYRQDPGQGLRLIYYSQIVNDFQKGDIAEGYSVSREKKESFPLTVTSAQKNPTAFYLCASSSRRTGRDQPLHFGNGTRLTVT.

This clonotype occurred many times. The rearrangement links TRBV4-1 to TRBJ2-3; TRBD1 agrees at 9 bases. Germline CDR1 and CDR2: MGHRA and YSYEKL. This CDR3 has 15 amino acids. V lost 3 bases, J lost 6 bases, and 7 bases stayed unmatched. CDR3 sequence reads: CASSHHRDRVDTQYF. The CDR3 nucleotides read TGCGCCAGCAGCCACCACCGGGACAGGGTTGATACGCAGTATTTT.

The J gene is TRBJ2-7, the V gene TRBV7-9, with D tentatively TRBD1 or TRBD2 (6 bases each). Looked up from germline, CDR1 is SEHNR and CDR2 is FQNEAQ (reference sequence). The CDR3 contains 15 residues. V was pared by 5 bases and J by 3 bases, with 17 bases between. CDR3 nucleotides: TGTGCCAGCAGCCCGGGAGAGGGGGAGCGCTACGAGCAGTACTTC. It is translated as CASSPGEGERYEQYF.